This TCR beta chain appears in the sequencing data of a study of CD8 T cells in Susac syndrome. General study points: The authors acknowledged that the study's TCR sequencing and HLA analysis involved relatively few individuals.

The authors reverse transcribed roughly 0.5 to 1 ug RNA with random hexamers. Amplification of the TCR beta CDR3 was carried out by immunoSEQ multiplex PCR, which spanned a total of 54 Vbeta and 13 Jbeta segments. TCRdb recomputed calls from the immunoSEQ multiplex PCR reads with MiXCR, one row per CDR3 protein. The table shows 200,000 to 250,000 distinct CDR3 sequences, with roughly 92% occurring only once. The multiple sclerosis controls were treatment-naive patients affected by stable or active relapsing-remitting disease. With respect to this clonotype: Antigen specificity is unknown.

The CDR3 length is 16 residues. Trimming took 3 bases from V and 2 from J; bases not matched to a gene: 8. CDR1 is SNHLY, CDR2 FYNNEI, per germline. The chain carries TRBV2 and TRBJ1-1, with TRBD1 matching 8 bases. Material for sequencing was CD8+ T cells from PBMCs. This TCR derives from a human donor with multiple sclerosis. CDR3 in amino acids: CASSEERQGKNTEAFF. In nucleotides, the CDR3 is TGTGCCAGCAGTGAGGAAAGACAGGGGAAAAACACTGAAGCTTTCTTT.